Reported below is one TCR beta chain. This entry is derived from a study of T cells in Graves' hyperthyroidism and ophthalmopathy. Germline V CDR1 and CDR2: DFQATT, SNEGSKA (reference sequence). Trimming stripped 0 bases from V and 3 bases from J, with 9 bases between. The CDR3 has 14 residues. Those with hyperthyroidism were 18 to 65 years old, newly diagnosed, and ill for under 2 months. It was RNA transcripts that yielded the amplified TCR beta CDR3 regions. TCR CDR3 underwent first-round RT-PCR with the HTBI primer set. TCRdb reanalysed the multiplex PCR reads using MiXCR and keeps one entry per CDR3 protein. The sample yields 500,000 to 600,000 distinct CDR3 sequences, approximately 15% seen once.

Source material: blood. This chain joins TRBV20-1 and TRBJ1-3; D is unresolved. This receptor was obtained from a woman aged 18-30 years with Graves' hyperthyroidism. CDR3 coding DNA: TGCAGTGCTAGAGACTACGGAGTTGGAAACACCATATATTTT. Translating gives CSARDYGVGNTIYF.